The 9 T cell receptor beta chains presented below share a single source sample, sequenced in a study of CD8+CD57+ T cells in acquired aplastic anemia. Sequencing was done on patients that had shown CD8+CD57+ cell expansion by flow cytometry. TCR beta VDJ combinations and CDR3 sequences were profiled from genomic DNA. Using its own MiXCR run on the reads, TCRdb lists one record per CDR3 protein. Of about 150,000 distinct CDR3 sequences listed, over 50% are singletons. Sequencing was done on a sample of sorted CD4+, CD8+, or CD8+CD57+ T cells (not recorded which) from PBMCs. The receptors here all came from a human donor with aplastic anemia.

This clonotype was recorded many times. The rearrangement links TRBV6-1 to TRBJ1-5, with D unresolved. The germline CDR1 and CDR2 sequences are MNHNS and SASEGT. Trimming pared 2 bases from V and 0 bases from J, leaving 5 bases between. The CDR3 extends over 14 amino acids. The CDR3 protein is CASSERISNQPQHF. The CDR3 DNA sequence: TGTGCCAGCAGTGAACGTATTAGCAATCAGCCCCAGCATTTT.

This rearrangement joins TRBV7-6 to TRBJ2-3, with 14 bases identical to TRBD2. With V trimmed by 2 bases and J by 6 bases, 4 bases remained unmatched. Germline V gene sequence: CDR1 SGHVS, CDR2 FNYEAQ. This CDR3 has 16 residues. As DNA, the CDR3 is TGTGCCAGCAGCTTAAGGACTAGCGGGGGGTTGGATACGCAGTATTTT. As protein: CASSLRTSGGLDTQYF.

The chain couples TRBV20-1 to TRBJ1-2; D remains unclear. Germline CDR1 is DFQATT and CDR2 is SNEGSKA (reference sequence). Trimming took off 4 bases at V and 7 bases at J, with 10 bases between the two ends. There are 11 residues in the CDR3. CDR3 sequence: CSATVLVGYTF. CDR3 in DNA: TGCAGTGCTACTGTCCTCGTTGGCTACACCTTC.

The chain has TRBV20-1 and TRBJ1-1; TRBD1 matches 8 bases. The length of the CDR3 is 14 residues. After removal of 6 bases from V and 2 bases from J, the junction contained 8 bases not matched to a gene. Germline loops: CDR1 DFQATT, CDR2 SNEGSKA (reference sequence). In nucleotides, the CDR3 is TGCAGTGCAACCCCGGACAGGGTTAACACTGAAGCTTTCTTT. Protein: CSATPDRVNTEAFF.

V usage is TRBV6-1 and J usage is TRBJ1-2, with D possibly being TRBD1 (5 bases). Germline values: CDR1 MNHNS, CDR2 SASEGT. Deletions cut 5 bases from V and 3 bases from J, with 13 bases between. The CDR3 has 14 amino acids. The chain's CDR3 is CASSPIGGYYGYTF. The CDR3 nucleotides read TGTGCCAGCAGTCCTATTGGGGGATACTATGGCTACACCTTC.

This clonotype was observed many times. The chain is built from TRBV2 and TRBJ1-2; D is unresolved. The germline gives CDR1 SNHLY, CDR2 FYNNEI. The V and J ends lost 9 bases and 0 bases respectively, with 14 bases between them. The CDR3 totals 14 residues. The chain's CDR3 is CASTERGPNYGYTF. The CDR3 DNA follows: TGTGCCAGTACCGAACGCGGACCTAACTATGGCTACACCTTC. Supplemented by reference TRBV2 and TRBJ1-2, the full variable domain reads EPEVTQTPSHQVTQMGQEVILRCVPISNHLYFYWYRQILGQKVEFLVSFYNNEISEKSEIFDDQFSVERPDGSNFTLKIRSTKLEDSAMYFCASTERGPNYGYTFGSGTRLTVV.

The chain employs TRBV4-3 and TRBJ1-2, with D unclear. Germline values: CDR1 LGHNA, CDR2 YSLEER. This CDR3 region has 15 residues. V lost 0 bases to trimming and J lost 1 base, with 9 bases between them. In nucleotides, the CDR3 is TGCGCCAGCAGCCAAGATGATCACCTTAACTATGGCTACACCTTC. Translation gives CASSQDDHLNYGYTF.

The rearrangement joins TRBV10-3 to TRBJ2-7, with a possible D match to TRBD1 (6 bases). V shed 4 bases and J shed 6 bases, with 19 bases lying between them. The CDR3 has 15 amino acids. CDR1 is ENHRY, CDR2 SYGVKD, per germline. In DNA, the CDR3 is TGTGCCATCAGTGGTTCGACAGGTCGAAGAATCGAGCAGTACTTC. Its protein product is CAISGSTGRRIEQYF.

A word on this clonotype: Sequence at one end of the junction differs from germline and may be a read error. This rearrangement joins TRBV15 to TRBJ2-7; no clear D gene. This CDR3 region has 14 residues. From germline, CDR1 is LNHNV and CDR2 YYDKDF (reference sequence). CDR3: CATSKAEKHYEQYF. The CDR3 DNA reads TGCGCCACCAGCAAGGCAGAAAAACACTACGAGCAGTACTTC.